This T cell receptor beta chain was recovered during a study of OX40 agonist ivuxolimab in advanced cancers. Across the whole study: Every 2 weeks, patients got intravenous ivuxolimab at one of six dose levels (0.01-10 mg/kg). Previous treatment with anti-PD-1, anti-PD-L1 or anti-CTLA-4 therapy was allowed; about 40% had received some.

V gave up 5 bases and J gave up 0 bases, with 5 bases separating them. This CDR3 spans 13 amino acids. CDR1 is MRHNA and CDR2 is SNTAGT in the germline V gene. In its sample, this clone was seen once. Clones were read by immunoSEQ multiplex PCR, and TCRdb kept only the in-frame ones, dropping some. The sample includes roughly 60,000 clones, about 87% of them seen just once. The V gene is TRBV6-4, the J gene TRBJ1-5; D unclear. The TCR sequence derives from an adult with an advanced solid tumor such as melanoma, head and neck, liver or kidney cancer. This specimen consisted of CD4+ or CD8+ T cells sorted from blood, obtained in a trial of the OX40 agonist ivuxolimab. The chain's CDR3 is CASSSHSNQPQHF. The CDR3 DNA reads TGTGCCAGCAGTTCTCATAGCAATCAGCCCCAGCATTTT.